The next 22 T cell receptor beta chains were all read from a single sample in a study of blood T cell repertoires in COVID-19. The protocol was immunoSEQ multiplex PCR, while the TCRdb copy is restricted to in-frame clones and leaves out a portion. The sample includes around 25,000 clones, approximately 80% seen only once; the top ten take about 6%. Specimen: peripheral blood. Every receptor here comes from a man aged 65 to 79 with acute or convalescent COVID-19.

This clone was seen a handful of times. This chain connects TRBV20-1 to TRBJ1-1, with 8 nucleotides matching TRBD1. V shed 3 bases, J shed 12 bases, and the junction held 6 bases outside the gene matches. CDR3 length: 11 residues. Germline lookup yields CDR1 DFQATT and CDR2 SNEGSKA (reference sequence). The CDR3 region has the DNA TGCAGTGCTAGTATGACAGGGGCAACTTTCTTT. Amino acids: CSASMTGATFF.

This clone was detected only a few times. The chain has TRBV11-2 and TRBJ1-4; no clear D. The ends were cut back, 4 bases at V and 8 bases at J, with 8 bases in the middle. The CDR3 covers 12 residues. The V gene's germline CDR1 is SGHAT and CDR2 FQNNGV. The CDR3 DNA is TGTGCCAGCAGCTATAGAGGGGAAAAACTGTTTTTT. Translating it yields CASSYRGEKLFF.

The CDR3 loop reads CASSLGGSGRADTQYF. The CDR3 nucleotides read TGTGCCAGCAGCTTGGGAGGCAGCGGGAGGGCAGATACGCAGTATTTT. The V call is TRBV5-4, the J call TRBJ2-3; 10 bases are a match to TRBD2. Germline loops: CDR1 SGHNT, CDR2 YYREEE (reference sequence). CDR3 length: 16 amino acids. With 0 bases clipped from V and 4 bases from J, the junction kept 5 bases outside the gene matches.

The chain uses TRBV6-1 and TRBJ1-5; D is possibly TRBD1 (6 bases). Per the germline V gene, CDR1 is MNHNS and CDR2 is SASEGT. The ends were cut back, 3 bases at V and 6 bases at J, with 9 bases in the middle. The length of the CDR3 is 13 residues. Here the CDR3 DNA reads TGTGCCAGCAGTGACAGGGGTTCTCAGCCCCAGCATTTT. Residues: CASSDRGSQPQHF.

This sequence joins TRBV5-1 and TRBJ1-2, with 8 bases aligning to TRBD1. The CDR3 is 13 residues long. With V trimmed by 5 bases and J by 4 bases, 4 bases remained unmatched. From germline, CDR1 is SGHRS and CDR2 YFSETQ. The DNA for the CDR3 is TGCGCCAGCAGAAGCGACAGGGGCTATGGCTACACCTTC. This sequence encodes CASRSDRGYGYTF. The whole variable domain, filled in from reference TRBV5-1 and TRBJ1-2, reads KAGVTQTPRYLIKTRGQQVTLSCSPISGHRSVSWYQQTPGQGLQFLFEYFSETQRNKGNFPGRFSGRQFSNSRSEMNVSTLELGDSALYLCASRSDRGYGYTFGSGTRLTVV.

This rearrangement joins TRBV20-1 to TRBJ2-7; TRBD1 aligns across 10 bases. Germline lookup yields CDR1 DFQATT and CDR2 SNEGSKA (reference sequence). The V and J ends lost 3 bases and 4 bases, in that order; junction bases with no gene match: 9. This CDR3 is built from 15 residues. CDR3 residues: CSASGRDRGEYEQYF. DNA for the CDR3: TGCAGTGCTAGTGGCCGGGACAGGGGAGAGTACGAGCAGTACTTC.

The J gene is TRBJ1-4, the V gene TRBV11-2, with D maybe TRBD1 (6 bases). The CDR3 is 14 residues long. Per the germline V gene, CDR1 is SGHAT and CDR2 is FQNNGV. Trimming cost V 2 bases and J 2 bases, with 6 bases left between them. Written as DNA, the CDR3 is TGTGCCAGCAGCTTACAGGGGACTAATGAAAAACTGTTTTTT. It specifies CASSLQGTNEKLFF.

The rearrangement joins TRBV7-2 to TRBJ2-7; D is perhaps TRBD2 (6 bases). V lost 2 bases and J lost 4, with 9 bases in between. Germline CDR1 and CDR2: SGHTA and FQGNSA. The CDR3 consists of 13 residues. The CDR3 spells CASSLSGGYEQYF. Written as DNA, the CDR3 is TGTGCCAGCAGCTTATCCGGGGGTTACGAGCAGTACTTC.

The gene calls are TRBV21-1 and TRBJ1-2; the table's D call, TRBD1, has no DNA check behind it. TRBV21-1 constitutes a pseudogene. CDR3 length: 16 amino acids. DNA of the CDR3: TGTGCCAGCAGCAATAGGGCACAGGCCCTCTGCTATGGCTACACCTTC. Protein sequence: CASSNRAQALCYGYTF.

A single count supports this clone. V and J are TRBV5-6 and TRBJ2-3, with TRBD2 matching over 11 bases. The CDR3 length is 16 residues. Germline V gene data show CDR1 as SGHDT and CDR2 as YYEEEE. V gave up 4 bases and J gave up 2 bases; unmatched junction bases: 6. CDR3 sequence: CASSTRTSGFTDTQYF. The CDR3 DNA follows: TGTGCCAGCAGCACCAGGACTAGCGGGTTCACAGATACGCAGTATTTT.

This chain links TRBV12-3 or TRBV12-4 with TRBJ1-1; possibly TRBD1 for D (6 bases). This CDR3 has 12 amino acids. V lost 6 bases, J lost 5 bases, and 10 bases lay in between. The CDR3: CASSNRVTEAFF. In nucleotides, the CDR3 is TGTGCCAGCAGCAACAGGGTTACTGAAGCTTTCTTT.

V is TRBV11-2 and J is TRBJ1-1; possible D gene TRBD1, 6 bases. Per germline, CDR1 SGHAT and CDR2 FQNNGV. The CDR3 is made up of 16 amino acids. Trimming pared 1 base from V and 0 bases from J, leaving 12 bases between. Here the CDR3 DNA reads TGTGCCAGCAGCTTAGGTACAGGGCGGTTGAACACTGAAGCTTTCTTT. Translating it yields CASSLGTGRLNTEAFF.

The table lists this clone with a count of one. The chain uses TRBV15 and TRBJ1-2; 11 nucleotides align to TRBD1. CDR3 length: 16 residues. Germline-derived CDR1 and CDR2 are LNHNV and YYDKDF (reference sequence). Losses at the gene ends were 0 bases for V and 5 bases for J; bases not matched to a gene: 5. The chain's CDR3 is CATSRDRDRGRYGYTF. The CDR3 nucleotides are TGTGCCACCAGCAGAGATCGGGACAGGGGGAGGTATGGCTACACCTTC.

The chain combines TRBV6-6 with TRBJ2-1; 14 positions match TRBD2. The CDR3 runs 16 residues. Germline V CDR1 and CDR2: MNHNY, SVGAGI (reference sequence). V lost 8 bases, J lost 1 base, and 4 bases stayed unmatched. The CDR3 bases are TGTGCCAGCGCCGGGACTAGCGGGAGATCCTACAATGAGCAGTTCTTC. As protein: CASAGTSGRSYNEQFF.

This clone was counted a single time. The chain employs TRBV27 and TRBJ2-7; a possible D gene is TRBD1 (5 bases). The CDR3 totals 14 residues. V was pared by 2 bases and J by 1 base, with 9 bases between. CDR1 and CDR2 (germline): MNHEY, SMNVEV (reference sequence). CDR3 coding DNA: TGTGCCAGCAGTTTAACAGGACGGTCCTACGAGCAGTACTTC. Protein product: CASSLTGRSYEQYF.

This chain links TRBV10-3 with TRBJ2-7; tentative D call: TRBD2 (5 bases). The CDR3 extends over 15 amino acids. Germline lookup yields CDR1 ENHRY and CDR2 SYGVKD. Trimming pared 0 bases from V and 3 bases from J, leaving 12 bases between. CDR3 in DNA: TGTGCCATCAGTGAGTCTTGGACTTTTAACTACGAGCAGTACTTC. Translation gives CAISESWTFNYEQYF.

This chain uses TRBV6-6 with TRBJ1-3; D gene unclear. Trimming removed 7 bases from V and 3 bases from J, with 4 bases in between. CDR3 length equals 11 residues. Germline V gene lookup returns CDR1 MNHNY and CDR2 SVGAGI (reference sequence). CDR3 amino acids: CASIIGNTIYF. CDR3 in DNA: TGTGCCAGCATTATTGGAAACACCATATATTTT.

The chain links TRBV7-9 to TRBJ2-7; 7 bases are a match to TRBD1. Germline V CDR1 and CDR2: SEHNR, FQNEAQ (reference sequence). The CDR3 sequence is 16 residues long. Trimming took 2 bases from V and 0 from J; bases not matched to a gene: 7. The CDR3 protein is CASSLNRGFSSYEQYF. CDR3 DNA: TGTGCCAGCAGCTTAAACAGGGGATTTAGCTCCTACGAGCAGTACTTC.

J is TRBJ1-3 and V is TRBV27; 10 bases agree with TRBD1. CDR1 and CDR2 from the germline V gene are MNHEY and SMNVEV (reference sequence). The CDR3 totals 15 residues. V shed 5 bases and J 4 bases; nucleotides not matched to a gene: 5. This chain's CDR3 is CASSQWGQGGNTIYF. The CDR3 coding sequence is TGTGCCAGCAGTCAGTGGGGACAGGGGGGAAACACCATATATTTT.

The CDR3: CASSFRQIGRNEQFF. The CDR3 nucleotides are TGTGCCAGCAGTTTTAGACAGATAGGTAGGAATGAGCAGTTCTTC. The rearrangement joins TRBV27 to TRBJ2-1; D might be TRBD1 (5 bases). The CDR3 has 15 amino acids. Germline V gene sequence: CDR1 MNHEY, CDR2 SMNVEV (reference sequence). Trimming removed 3 bases from V and 7 bases from J, with 16 bases in between.

The V gene is TRBV27, the J gene TRBJ1-5, with D possibly TRBD1 on 5 matching bases. CDR3 length equals 14 residues. Trimming shortened V by 2 bases and J by 5 bases, and 10 bases separated the two germline ends. Per germline, CDR1 MNHEY and CDR2 SMNVEV (reference sequence). The CDR3 coding sequence is TGTGCCAGCAGTTTAGGAGGGGCGTATCAGCCCCAGCATTTT. Translating gives CASSLGGAYQPQHF.

This rearrangement joins TRBV4-2 to TRBJ2-2, with 9 bases matching TRBD2. Trimming took 4 bases from V and 4 from J; bases not matched to a gene: 10. This CDR3 has 17 residues. Germline CDR1 LGHNA, CDR2 YNFKEQ. As DNA, the CDR3 is TGTGCCAGCAGCCGGCACAGACTAGCGGAGACCACCGGGGAGCTGTTTTTT. It is translated as CASSRHRLAETTGELFF.